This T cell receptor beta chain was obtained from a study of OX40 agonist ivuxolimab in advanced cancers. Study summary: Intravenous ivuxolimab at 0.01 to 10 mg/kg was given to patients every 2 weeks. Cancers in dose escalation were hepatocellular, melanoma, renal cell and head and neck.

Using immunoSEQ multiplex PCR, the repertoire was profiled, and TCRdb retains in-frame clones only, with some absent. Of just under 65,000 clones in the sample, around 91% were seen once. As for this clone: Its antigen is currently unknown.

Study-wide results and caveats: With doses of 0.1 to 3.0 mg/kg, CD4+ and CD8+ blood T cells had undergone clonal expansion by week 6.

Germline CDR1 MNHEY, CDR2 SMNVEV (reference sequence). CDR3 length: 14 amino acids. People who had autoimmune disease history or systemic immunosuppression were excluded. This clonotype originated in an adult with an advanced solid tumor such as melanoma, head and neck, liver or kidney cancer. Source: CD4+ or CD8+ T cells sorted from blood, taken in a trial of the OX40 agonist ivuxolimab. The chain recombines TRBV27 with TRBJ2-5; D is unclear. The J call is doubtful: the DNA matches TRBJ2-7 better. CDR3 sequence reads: CASSHDPTTYEQYF. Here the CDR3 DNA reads TGTGCCAGCAGCCACGACCCTACCACCTACGAGCAGTACTTC.